The sequence of this TCR beta chain was determined in a study of T-cell memory formation after mild COVID-19. Study-level background: There were largely donor-specific TCR clusters.

With 7 bases removed from V and 6 bases from J, the gap between germline ends came to 9 bases. The CDR3 contains 10 residues. Germline values: CDR1 SQVTM, CDR2 ANQGSEA. This clonotype appeared many times. Its cognate antigen is unknown. Findings of the study overall: Mainly CM and EM harbored the contracting CD4+ clones; mainly EMRA harbored the CD8+ ones. Contracting clones from day 15 to 85 showed balanced CD4/CD8; later expanders favored CD4+. Pre-infection memory held some responding clones, suggesting pre-existing cross-reactive T cells responded.

TCRdb itself ran the 5' RACE reads through MiXCR, one entry per CDR3 protein. The sample records 280,000 or so distinct CDR3 sequences, around 8% being singletons. Sequenced input: PBMCs or a T cell subset sorted from them (not recorded which). J is TRBJ1-1 and V is TRBV29-1; no clear D. This receptor was obtained from a man aged 18 to 35 who had mild COVID-19 (a few samples of this study predate the infection). Cell type and time point are not known. The CDR3 DNA reads TGCAGCGCGGCGTCGGCTGAAGCTTTCTTT. Translation: CSAASAEAFF.